This entry describes one T cell receptor beta chain. Relative to the germline gene, one junction end is altered; a read error may explain this. Followed longitudinally, the Seattle patients had been enrolled during active infection. This CDR3 spans 13 amino acids. The germline gives CDR1 SSHAT, CDR2 FNYEAQ (reference sequence). This entry is derived from a study of blood T cell repertoires in COVID-19. Across the whole study: The United States, Italy and Spain supplied acute and convalescent COVID-19 samples. Sample material is recorded as cDNA or gDNA derived from T cells, B-cell-depleted T cells, or PBMCs.

Sequenced by immunoSEQ multiplex PCR; TCRdb stores in-frame clones only, minus some. Seen here are 250,000 to 350,000 clones, approximately 85% observed once, and the top ten hold roughly 0.87%. Sequenced: peripheral blood. The chain links TRBV7-7 to TRBJ1-4; no definite D call. The receptor was derived from a human donor with COVID-19, enrolled during active disease. The donor label of this sample is uncertain. CDR3 residues: CASSLAGNEKLFF. DNA of the CDR3: TGTGCTAGCAGCTTAGCCGGTAATGAAAAACTGTTTTTT.